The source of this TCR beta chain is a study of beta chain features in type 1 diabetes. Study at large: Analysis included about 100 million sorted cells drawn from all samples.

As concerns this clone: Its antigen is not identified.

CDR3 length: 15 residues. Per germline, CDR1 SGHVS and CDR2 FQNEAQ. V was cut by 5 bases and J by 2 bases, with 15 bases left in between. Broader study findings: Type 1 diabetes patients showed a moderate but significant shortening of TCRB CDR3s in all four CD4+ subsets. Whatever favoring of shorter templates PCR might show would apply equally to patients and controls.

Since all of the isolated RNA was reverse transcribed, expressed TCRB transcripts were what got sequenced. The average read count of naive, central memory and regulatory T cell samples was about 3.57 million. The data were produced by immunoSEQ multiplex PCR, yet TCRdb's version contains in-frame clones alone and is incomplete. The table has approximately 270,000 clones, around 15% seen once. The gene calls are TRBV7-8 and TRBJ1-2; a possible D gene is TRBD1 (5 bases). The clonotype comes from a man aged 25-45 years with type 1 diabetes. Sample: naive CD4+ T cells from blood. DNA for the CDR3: TGTGCCAGCAGCGCAGGCAGGGAATTAAACTATGGCTACACCTTC. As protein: CASSAGRELNYGYTF.